The 17 T cell receptor beta chains in this list originate from one sample, sequenced in a study of blood T cells in healthy people across ages. Primers used in a second PCR of about 6 to 12 cycles were a sample-barcoded 5' primer and a J-beta primer mix. MiXCR was run by TCRdb on the 5' RACE reads, yielding one entry per CDR3 protein. The data contain about 1.4 million distinct CDR3 sequences, roughly 59% of them singletons. Sequencing was carried out using blood. These receptors were obtained from a man aged 18-30 years in good health.

This clonotype was detected only a few times. The chain uses TRBV6-6 and TRBJ2-7; TRBD1 aligns across 11 bases. CDR3 length equals 16 residues. V was pared by 5 bases and J by 1 base, with 7 bases of the junction left unmatched. Germline-derived CDR1 and CDR2 are MNHNY and SVGAGI (reference sequence). The CDR3 sequence is CASSLWDRGDSYEQYF. As DNA, the CDR3 is TGTGCCAGCAGTCTTTGGGACAGGGGGGATTCCTACGAGCAGTACTTC.

In this sample, this clonotype turned up a few times. The rearrangement links TRBV4-1 to TRBJ2-5; 12 positions agree with TRBD2. This CDR3 comprises 15 residues. Trimming cost V 4 bases and J 5 bases; bases outside gene matches: 5. Germline V lookup: CDR1 MGHRA, CDR2 YSYEKL. CDR3 loop: CASSPLAGGFETQYF. The CDR3 coding sequence is TGCGCCAGCAGCCCACTAGCGGGGGGTTTTGAGACCCAGTACTTC.

This clonotype was seen only a few times. The chain couples TRBV7-9 to TRBJ1-2, with D tentatively TRBD1 (5 bases). The CDR3 has 17 amino acids. Germline assignment: CDR1 SEHNR and CDR2 FQNEAQ (reference sequence). V was clipped by 5 bases and J by 0 bases, with 19 bases between them. The CDR3 spells CASSPPGRDNTNYGYTF. The CDR3 nucleotides read TGTGCCAGCAGCCCCCCCGGCAGGGATAATACTAACTATGGCTACACCTTC. Drawing the rest from reference TRBV7-9 and TRBJ1-2, the complete variable domain is DTGVSQNPRHKITKRGQNVTFRCDPISEHNRLYWYRQTLGQGPEFLTYFQNEAQLEKSRLLSDRFSAERPKGSFSTLEIQRTEQGDSAMYLCASSPPGRDNTNYGYTFGSGTRLTVV.

This CDR3 is CAISVGSLETQYF. DNA of the CDR3: TGTGCCATCAGTGTGGGATCTCTGGAGACCCAGTACTTC. The V gene is TRBV10-3, the J gene TRBJ2-5; D uncertain. This CDR3 comprises 13 residues. Trimming stripped 4 bases from V and 5 bases from J, with 11 bases between. Germline CDR1 is ENHRY and CDR2 is SYGVKD.

This clonotype was seen only a few times. V and J are TRBV7-8 and TRBJ2-1, with D possibly matching TRBD2 (5 bases). Germline assignment: CDR1 SGHVS and CDR2 FQNEAQ. This CDR3 is 12 amino acids long. V was pared by 5 bases and J by 8 bases, with 10 bases between. CDR3 sequence (DNA): TGTGCCAGCAGCCCCACGGAGGATGAGCAGTTCTTC. Translating it yields CASSPTEDEQFF.

The chain combines TRBV20-1 with TRBJ2-4; 7 nucleotides align to TRBD1. The better agreement between TRBJ2-7 and the DNA end casts doubt on the J call. Germline V gene data show CDR1 as DFQATT and CDR2 as SNEGSKA (reference sequence). The CDR3 runs to 13 residues. CDR3 in amino acids: CSARVGTVNEQYF. For the CDR3, the DNA is TGCAGTGCTAGGGTGGGGACAGTCAACGAGCAGTACTTC.

The V and J genes are TRBV7-9 and TRBJ2-1, with 8 bases matching TRBD1. CDR1 and CDR2 (germline): SEHNR, FQNEAQ (reference sequence). The CDR3 length is 15 residues. The junction had 4 bases not matched to a gene; V was cut back by 6 bases and J by 0 bases. The CDR3 DNA is TGTGCCAGCAGTGGGGGACAGGCCTCCTACAATGAGCAGTTCTTC. Translation gives CASSGGQASYNEQFF.

In its sample, this clonotype was seen a few times. CDR3 nucleotide sequence: TGCGCCAGCAGCCAAGATAGTCGGCAGCTTCATGGCTACACCTTC. This sequence encodes CASSQDSRQLHGYTF. The rearrangement uses TRBV4-1 and TRBJ1-2; D uncertain. The germline V gene has CDR1 MGHRA and CDR2 YSYEKL. The length of the CDR3 is 15 residues. V was clipped by 0 bases and J by 6 bases, with 14 bases between them.

This chain links TRBV2 with TRBJ2-7; tentatively, D is TRBD1 or TRBD2 (5 bases each). CDR1 is SNHLY and CDR2 is FYNNEI in the germline V gene. There are 14 residues in the CDR3. V lost 8 bases and J 4 bases, leaving 18 bases between the germline ends. This CDR3 reads CASGGLTVSYEQYF. In nucleotides, the CDR3 is TGTGCCAGCGGCGGACTGACAGTCTCATACGAGCAGTACTTC.

This clonotype was found a few times. The chain uses TRBV29-1 and TRBJ2-5; TRBD1 matches 8 bases. Trimming cost V 5 bases and J 3 bases; bases outside gene matches: 8. This CDR3 has 14 amino acids. Germline V CDR1 and CDR2: SQVTM, ANQGSEA. The CDR3, as DNA: TGCAGCGTTCAGGGACAGGTGGTGAAAGAGACCCAGTACTTC. Protein: CSVQGQVVKETQYF.

V gene TRBV7-9 combines with J gene TRBJ1-6, with 8 bases identical to TRBD1. The CDR3 is 16 amino acids. After removal of 3 bases from V and 9 bases from J, the junction contained 10 bases not matched to a gene. Germline CDR1 is SEHNR and CDR2 is FQNEAQ (reference sequence). In DNA form, the CDR3 reads TGTGCCAGCAGCTTGCGCGGGACAGGTCGGACTTCACCCCTCCACTTT. Its protein is CASSLRGTGRTSPLHF.

The rearrangement joins TRBV20-1 to TRBJ2-5; 11 positions match TRBD2. The J call is in doubt because the DNA end fits TRBJ2-7 better. There are 15 residues in the CDR3. Germline V gives CDR1 DFQATT, CDR2 SNEGSKA (reference sequence). This CDR3 is CSATRSGTSGVEQYF. In nucleotides, the CDR3 is TGCAGTGCCACCAGGTCCGGGACTAGCGGCGTCGAGCAGTACTTC.

J is TRBJ2-4 and V is TRBV5-1; the D gene is possibly TRBD2 (5 bases). V lost 0 bases to trimming and J lost 13 bases, with 8 bases between them. This CDR3 region has 11 residues. The germline V gene encodes CDR1 SGHRS and CDR2 YFSETQ. The CDR3 DNA reads as TGCGCCAGCAGCTTGGAGGGAGTGCAGTACTTC. Translation gives CASSLEGVQYF. The full variable domain, in which reference TRBV5-1 and TRBJ2-4 provide the parts outside the CDR3, is KAGVTQTPRYLIKTRGQQVTLSCSPISGHRSVSWYQQTPGQGLQFLFEYFSETQRNKGNFPGRFSGRQFSNSRSEMNVSTLELGDSALYLCASSLEGVQYFGAGTRLSVL.

The genes are TRBV24-1 and TRBJ1-5; D is perhaps TRBD1 (6 bases). Germline CDR1 is KGHDR and CDR2 is SFDVKD. V lost 10 bases and J lost 4, with 19 bases in between. This CDR3 has 15 amino acids. CDR3: CATTTGHRNNQPQHF. As DNA, the CDR3 is TGTGCCACTACAACGGGACACCGAAATAATCAGCCCCAGCATTTT.

This clonotype was picked up one time. The junction does not match germline at one end; this may be a read error. J is TRBJ2-3 and V is TRBV20-1; D could derive from TRBD1 or TRBD2 (5 bases each). There are 14 residues in the CDR3. Germline V gene lookup returns CDR1 DFQATT and CDR2 SNEGSKA (reference sequence). CDR3 in DNA: TGCAGTGCTAGAGATACCGGGATCACAGGTACGCAGTATTTT. It is translated as CSARDTGITGTQYF.

The V call is TRBV27, the J call TRBJ1-6; the D gene is possibly TRBD1 (5 bases). The CDR3 runs to 14 residues. The V gene's germline CDR1 is MNHEY and CDR2 SMNVEV (reference sequence). Trimming stripped 11 bases from V and 12 bases from J, with 23 bases between. The CDR3 here is CACPGGDGRGPLHF. The CDR3 DNA reads as TGTGCCTGTCCAGGCGGGGACGGGCGCGGACCCCTCCACTTT.

The chain has TRBV12-3 or TRBV12-4 and TRBJ2-7; D may correspond to TRBD1 or TRBD2 (5 bases each). The CDR3 spans 13 residues. Trimming took off 6 bases at V and 5 bases at J, with 14 bases between the two ends. CDR3 nucleotides: TGTGCCAGCAGCGGGGCAAGGGCCCACGAGCAGTACTTC. Protein sequence: CASSGARAHEQYF.